The T cell receptor beta chain under discussion was sequenced for a study of OX40 agonist ivuxolimab in advanced cancers. This clone was observed a handful of times. In germline, CDR1 is SGHRS, CDR2 YFSETQ. The CDR3 is 13 amino acids. V lost 4 bases and J lost 4; bases outside the gene matches: 4. Sequenced by immunoSEQ multiplex PCR; TCRdb stores in-frame clones only, minus some. The sample has tens of thousands of clones, roughly 85% seen once. The source is an adult with an advanced solid tumor such as melanoma, head and neck, liver or kidney cancer. The gene calls are TRBV5-1 and TRBJ1-2; 7 nucleotides align to TRBD1. The sequencing here drew on CD4+ or CD8+ T cells sorted from blood, taken in a trial of the OX40 agonist ivuxolimab. The CDR3 sequence is CASSRGTVYGYTF. The DNA for the CDR3 is TGCGCCAGCAGCCGGGGGACAGTCTATGGCTACACCTTC.